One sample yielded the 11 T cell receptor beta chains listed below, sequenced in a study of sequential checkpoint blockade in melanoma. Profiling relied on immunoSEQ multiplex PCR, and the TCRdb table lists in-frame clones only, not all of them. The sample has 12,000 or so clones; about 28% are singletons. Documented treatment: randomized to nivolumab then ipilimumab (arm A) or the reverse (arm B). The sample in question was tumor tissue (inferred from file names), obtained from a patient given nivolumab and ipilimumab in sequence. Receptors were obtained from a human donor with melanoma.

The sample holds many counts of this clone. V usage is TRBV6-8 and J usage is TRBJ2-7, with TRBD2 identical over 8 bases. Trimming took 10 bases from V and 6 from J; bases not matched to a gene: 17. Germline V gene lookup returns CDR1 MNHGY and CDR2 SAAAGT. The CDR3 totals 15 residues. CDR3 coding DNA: TGTGCCATCAGCCGACCAAGCGGGAGAGGCGGCGAGCAGTACTTC. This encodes CAISRPSGRGGEQYF.

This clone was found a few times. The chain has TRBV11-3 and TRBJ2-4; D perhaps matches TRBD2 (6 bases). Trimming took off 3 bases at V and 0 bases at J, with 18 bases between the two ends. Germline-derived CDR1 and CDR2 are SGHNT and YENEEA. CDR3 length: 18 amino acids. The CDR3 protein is CASSLAWREGVAKNIQYF. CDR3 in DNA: TGTGCCAGCAGCTTGGCGTGGCGGGAAGGGGTAGCCAAAAACATTCAGTACTTC. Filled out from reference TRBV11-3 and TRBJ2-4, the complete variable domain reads EAGVVQSPRYKIIEKKQPVAFWCNPISGHNTLYWYLQNLGQGPELLIRYENEEAVDDSQLPKDRFSAERLKGVDSTLKIQPAELGDSAVYLCASSLAWREGVAKNIQYFGAGTRLSVL.

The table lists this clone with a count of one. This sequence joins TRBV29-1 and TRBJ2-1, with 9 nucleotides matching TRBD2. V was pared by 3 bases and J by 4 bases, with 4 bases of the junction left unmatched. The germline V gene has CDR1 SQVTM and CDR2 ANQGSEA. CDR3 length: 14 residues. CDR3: CSVEPSGVYNEQFF. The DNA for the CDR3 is TGCAGCGTTGAGCCTAGCGGGGTATACAATGAGCAGTTCTTC.

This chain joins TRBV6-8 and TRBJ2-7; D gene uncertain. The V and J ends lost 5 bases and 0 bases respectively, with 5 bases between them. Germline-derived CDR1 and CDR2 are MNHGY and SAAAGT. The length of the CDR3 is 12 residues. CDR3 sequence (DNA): TGTGCCAGCAGTAAAAGCTCCTACGAGCAGTACTTC. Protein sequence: CASSKSSYEQYF.

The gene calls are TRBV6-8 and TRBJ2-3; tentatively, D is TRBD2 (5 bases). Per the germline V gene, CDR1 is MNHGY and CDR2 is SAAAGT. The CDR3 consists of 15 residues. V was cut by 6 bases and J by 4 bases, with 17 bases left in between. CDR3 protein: CASSSALMRADTQYF. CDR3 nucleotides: TGTGCCAGCAGCTCCGCTCTGATGAGGGCAGATACGCAGTATTTT.

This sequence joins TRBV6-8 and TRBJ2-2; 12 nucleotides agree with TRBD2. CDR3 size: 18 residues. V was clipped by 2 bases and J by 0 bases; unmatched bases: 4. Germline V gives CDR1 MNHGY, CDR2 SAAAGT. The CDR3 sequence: CASSYVLAGGANTGELFF. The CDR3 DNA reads TGTGCCAGCAGTTACGTACTAGCGGGAGGTGCGAACACCGGGGAGCTGTTTTTT.

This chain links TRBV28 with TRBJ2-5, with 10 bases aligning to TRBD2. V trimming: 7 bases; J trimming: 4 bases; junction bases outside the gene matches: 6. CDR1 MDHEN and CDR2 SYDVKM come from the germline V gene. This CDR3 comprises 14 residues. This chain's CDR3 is CASMSSGSGETQYF. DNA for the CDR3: TGTGCCAGCATGTCTAGCGGGAGTGGAGAGACCCAGTACTTC.

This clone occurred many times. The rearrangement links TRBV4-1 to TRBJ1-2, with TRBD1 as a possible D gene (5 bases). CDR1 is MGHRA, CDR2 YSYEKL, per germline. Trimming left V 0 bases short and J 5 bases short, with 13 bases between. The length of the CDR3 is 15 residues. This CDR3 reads CASSQDRGEGYGYTF. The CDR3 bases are TGCGCCAGCAGCCAAGATCGAGGGGAGGGTTATGGCTACACCTTC.

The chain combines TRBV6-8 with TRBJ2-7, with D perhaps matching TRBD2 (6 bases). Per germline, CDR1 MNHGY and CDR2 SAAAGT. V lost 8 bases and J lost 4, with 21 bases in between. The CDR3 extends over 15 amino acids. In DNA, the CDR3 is TGTGCCAGCCATAACCCCCCGGGACTGACATACGAGCAGTACTTC. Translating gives CASHNPPGLTYEQYF.

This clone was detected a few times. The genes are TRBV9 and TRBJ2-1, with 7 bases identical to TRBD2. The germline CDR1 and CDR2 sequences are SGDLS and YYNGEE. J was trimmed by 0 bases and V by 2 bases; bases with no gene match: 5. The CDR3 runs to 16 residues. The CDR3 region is CASSVSGGSSYNEQFF. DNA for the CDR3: TGTGCCAGCAGCGTTTCCGGCGGGAGCTCCTACAATGAGCAGTTCTTC. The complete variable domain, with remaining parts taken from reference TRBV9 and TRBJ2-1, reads DSGVTQTPKHLITATGQRVTLRCSPRSGDLSVYWYQQSLDQGLQFLIQYYNGEERAKGNILERFSAQQFPDLHSELNLSSLELGDSALYFCASSVSGGSSYNEQFFGPGTRLTVL.

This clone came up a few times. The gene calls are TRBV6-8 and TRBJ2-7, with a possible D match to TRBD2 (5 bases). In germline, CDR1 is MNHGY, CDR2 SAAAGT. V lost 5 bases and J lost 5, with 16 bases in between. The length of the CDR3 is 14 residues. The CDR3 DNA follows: TGTGCCAGCAGTGAGATGGTAGGGAGCAACGAGCAGTACTTC. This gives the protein CASSEMVGSNEQYF.